The T cell receptor (beta chain) described here comes from a study of cytomegalovirus exposure and HLA in healthy donors. Study-wide points: In vitro assays verified that a few CMV-associated chains recognized CMV antigens specifically. TRBV6-2, TRBV6-3 and some other V segments were unresolvable in 87-base-pair reads.

Comments on this clone: No antigen is known for it.

The ends lost 9 bases at V and 0 bases at J; junction bases unmatched: 8. The CDR3 totals 15 residues. Germline loops: CDR1 LNHDA, CDR2 SQIVND (reference sequence). The PCR ran on 60 Vbeta and 13 Jbeta primers. Clones were sequenced by immunoSEQ multiplex PCR, and TCRdb holds only the in-frame ones, with some missing. The table includes about 180,000 clones, approximately 78% detected once. Among the donors, all were healthy bone marrow donors. Sequenced sample: PBMCs. The chain combines TRBV19 with TRBJ1-5; 7 positions match TRBD1. This TCR derives from a woman between 50 and 59 years old in good health and CMV-seropositive. The chain's CDR3 is CASCTGDISNQPQHF. The CDR3 DNA is TGTGCCAGCTGCACAGGGGATATTAGCAATCAGCCCCAGCATTTT. The full variable domain, in which reference TRBV19 and TRBJ1-5 provide the parts outside the CDR3, is DGGITQSPKYLFRKEGQNVTLSCEQNLNHDAMYWYRQDPGQGLRLIYYSQIVNDFQKGDIAEGYSVSREKKESFPLTVTSAQKNPTAFYLCASCTGDISNQPQHFGDGTRLSIL.